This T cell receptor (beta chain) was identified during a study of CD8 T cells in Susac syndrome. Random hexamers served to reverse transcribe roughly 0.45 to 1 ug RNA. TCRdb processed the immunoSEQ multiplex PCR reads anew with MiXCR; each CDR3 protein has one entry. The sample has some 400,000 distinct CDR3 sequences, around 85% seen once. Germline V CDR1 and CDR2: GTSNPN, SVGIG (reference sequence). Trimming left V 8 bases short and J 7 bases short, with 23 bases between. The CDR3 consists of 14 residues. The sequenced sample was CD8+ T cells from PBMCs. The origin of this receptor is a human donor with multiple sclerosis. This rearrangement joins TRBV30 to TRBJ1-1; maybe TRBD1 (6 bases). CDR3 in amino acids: CAGGLHWGANEAFF. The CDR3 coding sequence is TGTGCCGGAGGACTCCATTGGGGGGCGAATGAAGCTTTCTTT.